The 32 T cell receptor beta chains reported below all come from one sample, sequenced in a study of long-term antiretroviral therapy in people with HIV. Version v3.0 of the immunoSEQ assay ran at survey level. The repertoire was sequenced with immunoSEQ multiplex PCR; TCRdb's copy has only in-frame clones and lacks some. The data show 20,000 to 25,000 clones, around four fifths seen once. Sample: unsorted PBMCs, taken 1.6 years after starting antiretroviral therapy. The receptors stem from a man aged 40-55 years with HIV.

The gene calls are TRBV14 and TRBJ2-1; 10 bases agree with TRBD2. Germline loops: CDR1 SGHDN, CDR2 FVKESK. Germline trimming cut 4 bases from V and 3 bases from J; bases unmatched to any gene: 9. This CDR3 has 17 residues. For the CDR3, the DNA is TGTGCCAGCAGCCGCACCCTACTAGCGGGAAACTACAATGAGCAGTTCTTC. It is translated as CASSRTLLAGNYNEQFF.

The CDR3, as DNA: TGTGCCTGGAGTGTACCGACAGGGGGAATCTATGGCTACACCTTC. This sequence encodes CAWSVPTGGIYGYTF. V gene TRBV30 combines with J gene TRBJ1-2, with 9 bases aligning to TRBD1. With 0 bases clipped from V and 4 bases from J, the junction kept 6 bases outside the gene matches. This CDR3 has 15 residues. Per the germline V gene, CDR1 is GTSNPN and CDR2 is SVGIG (reference sequence).

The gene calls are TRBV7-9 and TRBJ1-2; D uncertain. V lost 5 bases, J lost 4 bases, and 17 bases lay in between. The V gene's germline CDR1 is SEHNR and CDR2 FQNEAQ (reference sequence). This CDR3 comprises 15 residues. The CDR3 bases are TGTGCCAGCAGCACCCGAATCGCCGCAGGCTATGGCTACACCTTC. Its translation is CASSTRIAAGYGYTF.

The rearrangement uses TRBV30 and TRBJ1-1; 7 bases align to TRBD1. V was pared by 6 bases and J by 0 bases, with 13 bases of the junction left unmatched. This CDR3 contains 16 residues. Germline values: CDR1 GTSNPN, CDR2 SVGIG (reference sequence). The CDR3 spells CACSPADRPLNTEAFF. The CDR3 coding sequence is TGTGCCTGTTCGCCGGCGGACAGGCCTCTGAACACTGAAGCTTTCTTT.

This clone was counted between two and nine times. CDR3 sequence: CASSPYRGGGYTF. In DNA form, the CDR3 reads TGTGCCAGCTCCCCTTATAGGGGAGGTGGCTACACCTTC. V and J are TRBV9 and TRBJ1-2; maybe TRBD1 (5 bases). The length of the CDR3 is 13 residues. V lost 7 bases and J lost 7, with 17 bases in between. CDR1 is SGDLS and CDR2 is YYNGEE in the germline V gene.

The CDR3 protein is CASSLAVSLGEATNEKLFF. For the CDR3, the DNA is TGCGCCAGCAGCTTGGCCGTCAGTTTGGGGGAGGCAACTAATGAAAAACTGTTTTTT. The chain employs TRBV5-1 and TRBJ1-4; D is perhaps TRBD1 (5 bases). Trimming shortened V by 0 bases and J by 0 bases, and 18 bases separated the two germline ends. The CDR3 consists of 19 residues. Germline-derived CDR1 and CDR2 are SGHRS and YFSETQ.

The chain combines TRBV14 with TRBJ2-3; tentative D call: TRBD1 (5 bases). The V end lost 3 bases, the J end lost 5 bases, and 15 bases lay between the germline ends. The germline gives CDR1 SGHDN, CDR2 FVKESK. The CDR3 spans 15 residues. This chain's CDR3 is CASSQHRTKKDTQYF. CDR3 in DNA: TGTGCCAGCAGCCAGCACAGGACCAAAAAAGATACGCAGTATTTT.

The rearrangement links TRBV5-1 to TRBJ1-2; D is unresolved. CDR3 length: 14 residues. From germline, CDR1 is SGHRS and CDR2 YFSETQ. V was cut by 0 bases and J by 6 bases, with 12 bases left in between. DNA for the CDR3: TGCGCCAGCAGCTTGGGCCGGTCAGCCGATGGCTACACCTTC. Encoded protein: CASSLGRSADGYTF. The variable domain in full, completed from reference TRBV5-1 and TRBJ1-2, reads KAGVTQTPRYLIKTRGQQVTLSCSPISGHRSVSWYQQTPGQGLQFLFEYFSETQRNKGNFPGRFSGRQFSNSRSEMNVSTLELGDSALYLCASSLGRSADGYTFGSGTRLTVV.

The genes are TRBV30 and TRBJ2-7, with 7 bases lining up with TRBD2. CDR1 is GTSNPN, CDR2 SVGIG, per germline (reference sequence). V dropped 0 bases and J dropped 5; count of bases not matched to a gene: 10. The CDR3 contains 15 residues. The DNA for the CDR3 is TGTGCCTGGAGTGTACCCGGGGGGACTCTCAACGAGCAGTACTTC. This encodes CAWSVPGGTLNEQYF.

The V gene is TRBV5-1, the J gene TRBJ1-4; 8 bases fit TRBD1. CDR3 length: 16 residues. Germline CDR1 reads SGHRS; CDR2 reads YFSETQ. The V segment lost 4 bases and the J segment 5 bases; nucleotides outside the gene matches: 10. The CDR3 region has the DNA TGCGCCAGCAGCAGGGACAGGTCGATGGCCAATGAAAAACTGTTTTTT. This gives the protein CASSRDRSMANEKLFF.

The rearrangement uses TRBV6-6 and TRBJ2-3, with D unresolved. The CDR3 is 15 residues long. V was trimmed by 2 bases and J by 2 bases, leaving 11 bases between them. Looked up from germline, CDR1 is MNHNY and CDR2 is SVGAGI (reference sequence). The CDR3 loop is CASSYGGTNTDTQYF. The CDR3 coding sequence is TGTGCCAGCAGTTACGGCGGAACAAACACAGATACGCAGTATTTT.

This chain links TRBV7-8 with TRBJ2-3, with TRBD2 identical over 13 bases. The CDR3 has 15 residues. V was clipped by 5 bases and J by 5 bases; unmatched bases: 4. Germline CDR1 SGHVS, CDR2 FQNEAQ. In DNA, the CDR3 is TGTGCCAGCAGCAATGGACTAGCGGGGGAAGATACGCAGTATTTT. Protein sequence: CASSNGLAGEDTQYF.

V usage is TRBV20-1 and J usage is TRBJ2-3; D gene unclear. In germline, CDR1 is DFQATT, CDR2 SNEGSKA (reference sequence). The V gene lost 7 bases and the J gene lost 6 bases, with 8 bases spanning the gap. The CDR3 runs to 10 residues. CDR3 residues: CSVGPDTQYF. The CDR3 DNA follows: TGCAGTGTCGGCCCGGATACGCAGTATTTT.

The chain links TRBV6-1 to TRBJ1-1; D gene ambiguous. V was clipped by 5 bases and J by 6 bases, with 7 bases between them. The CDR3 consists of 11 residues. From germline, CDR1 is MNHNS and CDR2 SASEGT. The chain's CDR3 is CASSRASEAFF. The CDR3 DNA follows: TGTGCCAGCAGTCGGGCCTCTGAAGCTTTCTTT.

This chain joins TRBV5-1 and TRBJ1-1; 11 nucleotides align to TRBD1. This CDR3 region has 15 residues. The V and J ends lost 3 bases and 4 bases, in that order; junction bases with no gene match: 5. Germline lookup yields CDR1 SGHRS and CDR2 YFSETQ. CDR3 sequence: CASSSDRGPGTEAFF. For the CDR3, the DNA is TGCGCCAGCAGCTCGGACAGGGGGCCGGGCACTGAAGCTTTCTTT.

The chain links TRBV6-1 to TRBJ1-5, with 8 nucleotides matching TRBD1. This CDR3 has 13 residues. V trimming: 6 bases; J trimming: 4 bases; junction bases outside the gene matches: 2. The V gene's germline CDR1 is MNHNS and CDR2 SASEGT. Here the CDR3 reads CASRRDRNQPQHF. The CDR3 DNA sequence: TGTGCCAGCAGGAGGGACAGGAATCAGCCCCAGCATTTT.

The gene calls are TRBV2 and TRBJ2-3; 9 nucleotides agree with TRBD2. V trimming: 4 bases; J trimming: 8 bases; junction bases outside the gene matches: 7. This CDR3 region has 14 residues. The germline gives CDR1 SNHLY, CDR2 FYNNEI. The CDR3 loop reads CASSALRTSATQYF. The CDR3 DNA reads TGTGCCAGCAGTGCCCTACGGACTAGCGCTACGCAGTATTTT. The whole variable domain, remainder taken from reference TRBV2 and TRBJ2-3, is EPEVTQTPSHQVTQMGQEVILRCVPISNHLYFYWYRQILGQKVEFLVSFYNNEISEKSEIFDDQFSVERPDGSNFTLKIRSTKLEDSAMYFCASSALRTSATQYFGPGTRLTVL.

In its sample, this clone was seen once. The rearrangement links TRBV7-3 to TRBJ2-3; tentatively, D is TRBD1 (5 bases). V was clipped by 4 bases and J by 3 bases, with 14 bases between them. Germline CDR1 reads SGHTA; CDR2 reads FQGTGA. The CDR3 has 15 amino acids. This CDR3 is CASSWTIGATDTQYF. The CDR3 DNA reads TGTGCCAGCAGCTGGACAATTGGGGCGACAGATACGCAGTATTTT.

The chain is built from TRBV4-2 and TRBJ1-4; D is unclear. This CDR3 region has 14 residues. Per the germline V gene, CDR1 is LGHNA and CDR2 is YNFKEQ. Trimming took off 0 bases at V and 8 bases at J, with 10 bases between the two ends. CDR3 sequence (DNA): TGTGCCAGCAGCCAAGACGTACCTCGGGAAAAACTGTTTTTT. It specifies CASSQDVPREKLFF.

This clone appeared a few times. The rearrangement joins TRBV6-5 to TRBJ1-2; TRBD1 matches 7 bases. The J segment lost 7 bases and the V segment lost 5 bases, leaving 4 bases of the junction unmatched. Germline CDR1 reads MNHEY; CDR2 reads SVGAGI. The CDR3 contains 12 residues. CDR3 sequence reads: CASSRQGGGYTF. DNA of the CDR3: TGTGCCAGCAGTCGACAGGGAGGTGGCTACACCTTC.

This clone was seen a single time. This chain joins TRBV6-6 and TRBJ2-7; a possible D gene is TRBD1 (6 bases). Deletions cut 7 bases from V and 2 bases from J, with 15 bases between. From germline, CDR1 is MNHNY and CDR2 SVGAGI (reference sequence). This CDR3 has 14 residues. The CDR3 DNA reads TGTGCCAGCACCTCCTGGGACACAGCCTACGAGCAGTACTTC. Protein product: CASTSWDTAYEQYF.

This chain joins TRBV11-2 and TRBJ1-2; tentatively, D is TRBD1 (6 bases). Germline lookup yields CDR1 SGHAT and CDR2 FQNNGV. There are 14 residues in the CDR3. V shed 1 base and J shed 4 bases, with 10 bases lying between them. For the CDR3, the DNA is TGTGCCAGCAGCTTAGTAGGACAGATCTATGGCTACACCTTC. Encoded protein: CASSLVGQIYGYTF.

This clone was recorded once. DNA of the CDR3: TGCGCCAGCAGCTTGGTTGAGGGCCCAACTAATGAAAAACTGTTTTTT. Amino acids: CASSLVEGPTNEKLFF. The chain employs TRBV5-1 and TRBJ1-4; D not certain. The CDR3 is 16 residues long. Trimming pared 0 bases from V and 0 bases from J, leaving 9 bases between. Germline V gene lookup returns CDR1 SGHRS and CDR2 YFSETQ.

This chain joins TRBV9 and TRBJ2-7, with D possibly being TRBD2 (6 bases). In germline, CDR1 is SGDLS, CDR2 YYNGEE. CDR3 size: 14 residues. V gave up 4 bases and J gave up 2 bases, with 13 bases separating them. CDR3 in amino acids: CASSFGGITYEQYF. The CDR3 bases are TGTGCCAGCAGCTTCGGAGGGATCACCTACGAGCAGTACTTC.

The CDR3 loop reads CASSTSAAGRFSGQYF. As DNA, the CDR3 is TGTGCCAGCAGCACCTCCGCCGCGGGGAGATTCTCCGGGCAGTACTTC. The chain has TRBV7-9 and TRBJ2-7, with a tentative D call TRBD2 (6 bases). Germline V gene sequence: CDR1 SEHNR, CDR2 FQNEAQ (reference sequence). This CDR3 comprises 16 residues. Trimming cost V 5 bases and J 9 bases, with 26 bases left between them.

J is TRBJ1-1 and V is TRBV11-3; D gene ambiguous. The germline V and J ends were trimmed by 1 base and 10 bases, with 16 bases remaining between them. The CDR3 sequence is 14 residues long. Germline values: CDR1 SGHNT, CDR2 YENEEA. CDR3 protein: CASSLVPSELVAFF. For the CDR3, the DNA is TGTGCCAGCAGCTTAGTCCCCTCGGAGTTGGTAGCTTTCTTT.

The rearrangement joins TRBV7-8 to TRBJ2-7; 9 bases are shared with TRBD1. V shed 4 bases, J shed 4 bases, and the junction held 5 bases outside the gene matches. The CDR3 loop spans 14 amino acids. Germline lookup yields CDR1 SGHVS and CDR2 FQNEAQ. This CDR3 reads CASSSGQGGYEQYF. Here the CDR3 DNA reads TGTGCCAGCAGCTCGGGACAGGGAGGGTACGAGCAGTACTTC.

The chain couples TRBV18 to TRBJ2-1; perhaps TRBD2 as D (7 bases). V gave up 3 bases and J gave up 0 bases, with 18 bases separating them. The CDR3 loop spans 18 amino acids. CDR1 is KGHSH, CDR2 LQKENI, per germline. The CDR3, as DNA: TGTGCCAGCTCACCGCCAGGGGCGGGGGTGGGCTCCTACAATGAGCAGTTCTTC. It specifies CASSPPGAGVGSYNEQFF.

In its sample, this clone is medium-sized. The CDR3 nucleotides are TGTGCCAGCAGTGTGACAGGGATCGCGCAAGGGGAGCTGTTTTTT. It yields the protein CASSVTGIAQGELFF. The chain links TRBV6-6 to TRBJ2-2; 7 bases match TRBD1. Germline CDR1 and CDR2: MNHNY and SVGAGI (reference sequence). V lost 5 bases, J lost 8 bases, and 11 bases stayed unmatched. The CDR3 has 15 residues.

The CDR3 DNA is TGCGCCAGCAGCCAAGATCGGAGGAGGGCTGAAGCTTTCTTT. It codes for CASSQDRRRAEAFF. The chain couples TRBV4-1 to TRBJ1-1, with D unclear. The length of the CDR3 is 14 residues. Germline CDR1 MGHRA, CDR2 YSYEKL. Trimming removed 0 bases from V and 6 bases from J, with 11 bases in between.

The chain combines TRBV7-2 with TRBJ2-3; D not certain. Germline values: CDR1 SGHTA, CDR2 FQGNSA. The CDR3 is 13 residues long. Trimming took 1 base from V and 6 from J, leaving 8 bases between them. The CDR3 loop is CASSLGVGDTQYF. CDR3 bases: TGTGCCAGCAGCTTAGGGGTGGGGGATACGCAGTATTTT.

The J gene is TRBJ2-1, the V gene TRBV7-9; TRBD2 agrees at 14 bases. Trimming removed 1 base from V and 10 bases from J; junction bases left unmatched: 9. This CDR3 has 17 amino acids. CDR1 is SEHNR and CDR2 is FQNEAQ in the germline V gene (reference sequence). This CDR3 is CASSLEWGLAGVEEQFF. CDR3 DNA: TGTGCCAGCAGCTTAGAATGGGGACTAGCGGGAGTTGAAGAGCAGTTCTTC.